Listed below are T cell receptor beta chains from one sample, sequenced in a study of blood T cell repertoires in COVID-19. Assay: immunoSEQ multiplex PCR; the TCRdb copy retains only in-frame clones and omits some. The repertoire holds just over 250,000 clones, with over 75% as singletons. The sample was peripheral blood. The receptors were gathered from a woman aged 45-65 years with acute or convalescent COVID-19. CDR3s include the opening cysteine and the closing phenylalanine or tryptophan. A D gene is named only where the DNA matches it firmly. Expanded clones are given a class, and other clones once, few, many or no size at all.

V gene: TRBV7-9; clone size: NA; J gene: TRBJ2-5; D gene: NA; CDR3 protein: CASSLDSGVQETQYF; CDR3 DNA: TGTGCCAGCAGCTTGGATTCCGGGGTTCAGGAGACCCAGTACTTC
V gene: TRBV4-2; clone size: NA; J gene: TRBJ1-1; D gene: NA; CDR3 protein: CASSQAGQMNTEAFF; CDR3 DNA: TGTGCCAGCAGCCAGGCCGGACAGATGAACACTGAAGCTTTCTTT
V gene: TRBV7-6; clone size: few; J gene: TRBJ2-7; D gene: NA; CDR3 protein: CASSETTDTTYEQYF; CDR3 DNA: TGTGCCAGCAGCGAAACAACGGACACCACCTACGAGCAGTACTTC
V gene: TRBV2; clone size: once; J gene: TRBJ1-2; D gene: TRBD1; CDR3 protein: CASRQGLAGDYGYTF; CDR3 DNA: TGTGCCAGTAGACAGGGGTTGGCGGGGGACTATGGCTACACCTTC
V gene: TRBV19; clone size: few; J gene: TRBJ1-5; D gene: TRBD1; CDR3 protein: CASSSWDRYYSNQPQHF; CDR3 DNA: TGTGCCAGTAGCAGCTGGGACAGGTATTATAGCAATCAGCCCCAGCATTTT
V gene: TRBV19; clone size: NA; J gene: TRBJ1-6; D gene: TRBD1; CDR3 protein: CASSWGQDRVDSPLHF; CDR3 DNA: TGTGCCAGTAGTTGGGGACAAGACAGGGTGGATTCACCCCTCCACTTT
V gene: TRBV7-2; clone size: NA; J gene: TRBJ1-5; D gene: TRBD1; CDR3 protein: CASSPRTGAQPQHF; CDR3 DNA: TGTGCCAGCAGCCCCCGGACAGGGGCACAACCCCAGCATTTT
V gene: TRBV14; clone size: NA; J gene: TRBJ2-1; D gene: NA; CDR3 protein: CASSQDSERAGLEYNEQFF; CDR3 DNA: TGTGCCAGCAGCCAAGATTCGGAGAGGGCGGGACTGGAATACAATGAGCAGTTCTTC
V gene: TRBV7-2; clone size: NA; J gene: TRBJ1-5; D gene: TRBD1; CDR3 protein: CASSLVGTEVYQPQHF; CDR3 DNA: TGTGCCAGCAGCTTGGTGGGGACAGAAGTCTATCAGCCCCAGCATTTT
V gene: TRBV7-2; clone size: NA; J gene: TRBJ1-5; D gene: TRBD1; CDR3 protein: CASSLDRGAEQPQHF; CDR3 DNA: TGTGCCAGCAGCTTAGACAGGGGAGCTGAGCAGCCCCAGCATTTT
V gene: TRBV7-2; clone size: NA; J gene: TRBJ1-1; D gene: TRBD1; CDR3 protein: CASSLNRGTEAFF; CDR3 DNA: TGTGCCAGCAGCTTAAACAGGGGAACTGAAGCTTTCTTT
V gene: TRBV5-4; clone size: NA; J gene: TRBJ1-4; D gene: NA; CDR3 protein: CASSLGAEVNEKLFF; CDR3 DNA: TGTGCCAGCAGCTTGGGCGCGGAAGTGAATGAAAAACTGTTTTTT
V gene: TRBV5-8; clone size: NA; J gene: TRBJ2-7; D gene: TRBD2; CDR3 protein: CASSLAGEGYEQYF; CDR3 DNA: TGTGCCAGCAGCTTAGCGGGAGAGGGCTACGAGCAGTACTTC
V gene: TRBV2; clone size: once; J gene: TRBJ2-7; D gene: NA; CDR3 protein: CASRAGTTSYEQYF; CDR3 DNA: TGTGCCAGCAGAGCCGGGACAACATCTTACGAGCAGTACTTC
V gene: TRBV5-5; clone size: NA; J gene: TRBJ2-1; D gene: NA; CDR3 protein: CASSLADFPGGIRNEQFF; CDR3 DNA: TGTGCCAGCAGCTTGGCGGATTTCCCCGGCGGGATAAGGAATGAGCAGTTCTTC
V gene: TRBV5-1; clone size: NA; J gene: TRBJ2-1; D gene: TRBD1; CDR3 protein: CASSSWTGGPNEQFF; CDR3 DNA: TGCGCCAGCAGCTCTTGGACAGGGGGCCCCAATGAGCAGTTCTTC
V gene: TRBV6-1; clone size: NA; J gene: TRBJ2-5; D gene: TRBD1; CDR3 protein: CASSEDRGGETQYF; CDR3 DNA: TGTGCCAGCAGTGAGGACAGGGGTGGGGAGACCCAGTACTTC
V gene: TRBV2; clone size: NA; J gene: TRBJ1-6; D gene: NA; CDR3 protein: CASSSAGGYNSPLHF; CDR3 DNA: TGTGCCAGCAGCTCTGCGGGGGGATATAATTCACCCCTCCACTTT
V gene: TRBV21-1; clone size: NA; J gene: TRBJ2-7; D gene: NA; CDR3 protein: CASSFPRGGRYEQYF; CDR3 DNA: TGTGCCAGCAGCTTCCCCCGGGGGGGTCGATACGAGCAGTACTTC
V gene: TRBV11-2; clone size: NA; J gene: TRBJ2-7; D gene: NA; CDR3 protein: CASSLVSTHEQYF; CDR3 DNA: TGTGCCAGCAGCTTAGTTTCGACTCACGAGCAGTACTTC
V gene: TRBV10-3; clone size: NA; J gene: TRBJ1-3; D gene: NA; CDR3 protein: CAISGSGGTGNTIYF; CDR3 DNA: TGTGCCATTTCGGGGTCGGGAGGCACTGGAAACACCATATATTTT
V gene: TRBV28; clone size: NA; J gene: TRBJ1-4; D gene: NA; CDR3 protein: CATHLGGTGEKLFF; CDR3 DNA: TGTGCCACCCACTTGGGGGGGACCGGTGAAAAACTGTTTTTT
V gene: TRBV4-2; clone size: NA; J gene: TRBJ2-7; D gene: NA; CDR3 protein: CASSQVRNSYEQYF; CDR3 DNA: TGTGCCAGCAGCCAAGTTAGAAACTCCTACGAGCAGTACTTC
V gene: TRBV27; clone size: NA; J gene: TRBJ2-7; D gene: TRBD1; CDR3 protein: CASSSLTQGQGGYEQYF; CDR3 DNA: TGTGCCAGCAGTTCACTCACCCAGGGACAGGGTGGATACGAGCAGTACTTC
V gene: TRBV27; clone size: NA; J gene: TRBJ2-2; D gene: NA; CDR3 protein: CASSLRENTGELFF; CDR3 DNA: TGTGCCAGCAGTTTACGAGAGAACACCGGGGAGCTGTTTTTT
V gene: TRBV5-1; clone size: NA; J gene: TRBJ1-1; D gene: NA; CDR3 protein: CASSWTEGTEAFF; CDR3 DNA: TGCGCCAGCAGCTGGACAGAAGGCACTGAAGCTTTCTTT
V gene: TRBV3-1/TRBV3-2; clone size: NA; J gene: TRBJ1-3; D gene: NA; CDR3 protein: CASSQGRSSGNTIYF; CDR3 DNA: TGTGCCAGCAGCCAAGGAAGGAGCTCTGGAAACACCATATATTTT
V gene: TRBV6-1; clone size: NA; J gene: TRBJ1-4; D gene: NA; CDR3 protein: CASSERLAPSGEKLFF; CDR3 DNA: TGTGCCAGCAGTGAAAGGCTGGCCCCGTCGGGGGAAAAACTGTTTTTT
V gene: TRBV6-5; clone size: NA; J gene: TRBJ1-2; D gene: TRBD1; CDR3 protein: CASRTGPSYGYTF; CDR3 DNA: TGTGCCAGTAGGACAGGGCCCTCCTATGGCTACACCTTC
V gene: TRBV9; clone size: NA; J gene: TRBJ2-4; D gene: NA; CDR3 protein: CASTVGGGSKNIQYF; CDR3 DNA: TGTGCCAGCACCGTAGGTGGGGGGTCCAAAAACATTCAGTACTTC
V gene: TRBV12-3/TRBV12-4; clone size: NA; J gene: TRBJ2-1; D gene: NA; CDR3 protein: CATTASVKASFF; CDR3 DNA: TGTGCCACGACAGCGTCCGTTAAGGCCTCGTTCTTC
V gene: TRBV6-5; clone size: NA; J gene: TRBJ1-5; D gene: TRBD1; CDR3 protein: CASSSQGSNQPQHF; CDR3 DNA: TGTGCCAGCAGTTCACAGGGGAGCAATCAGCCCCAGCATTTT
V gene: TRBV5-1; clone size: NA; J gene: TRBJ2-7; D gene: TRBD1; CDR3 protein: CASSPGTGGFEQYF; CDR3 DNA: TGCGCCAGCAGCCCCGGGACAGGGGGCTTCGAGCAGTACTTC
V gene: TRBV27; clone size: NA; J gene: TRBJ2-1; D gene: TRBD2; CDR3 protein: CASRLAGGNEQFF; CDR3 DNA: TGTGCCAGCAGGTTAGCGGGAGGCAATGAGCAGTTCTTC
V gene: TRBV3-1/TRBV3-2; clone size: NA; J gene: TRBJ2-3; D gene: NA; CDR3 protein: CASSLRGDTQYF; CDR3 DNA: TGTGCCAGCAGCCTCCGGGGAGATACGCAGTATTTT
V gene: TRBV6-1; clone size: NA; J gene: TRBJ2-5; D gene: TRBD2; CDR3 protein: CASSEVRLAGGQETQYF; CDR3 DNA: TGTGCCAGCAGTGAAGTAAGGCTAGCGGGAGGGCAGGAGACCCAGTACTTC
V gene: TRBV6-6; clone size: NA; J gene: TRBJ2-7; D gene: TRBD1; CDR3 protein: CASSSGTGTYEQYF; CDR3 DNA: TGTGCCAGCAGTTCCGGGACAGGGACCTACGAGCAGTACTTC
V gene: TRBV28; clone size: NA; J gene: TRBJ1-2; D gene: NA; CDR3 protein: CASSFGDSYGYTF; CDR3 DNA: TGTGCCAGCAGTTTCGGGGATTCCTATGGCTACACCTTC
V gene: TRBV24-1; clone size: NA; J gene: TRBJ2-2; D gene: TRBD1; CDR3 protein: CATSDPRTGGITGELFF; CDR3 DNA: TGTGCCACCAGTGATCCTAGGACAGGGGGTATTACCGGGGAGCTGTTTTTT
V gene: TRBV2; clone size: NA; J gene: TRBJ1-2; D gene: TRBD1; CDR3 protein: CASSYGTGILGYTF; CDR3 DNA: TGTGCCAGCAGTTACGGGACAGGAATCCTTGGCTACACCTTC
V gene: TRBV19; clone size: NA; J gene: TRBJ2-7; D gene: NA; CDR3 protein: CASSIATGSPSYEQYF; CDR3 DNA: TGTGCCAGTAGTATAGCGACCGGGTCCCCCTCCTACGAGCAGTACTTC
V gene: TRBV2; clone size: NA; J gene: TRBJ1-4; D gene: NA; CDR3 protein: CASSEAGRTIIANEKLFF; CDR3 DNA: TGTGCCAGCAGTGAAGCGGGACGGACTATAATTGCTAATGAAAAACTGTTTTTT
V gene: TRBV11-3; clone size: NA; J gene: TRBJ1-1; D gene: NA; CDR3 protein: CASSLREGNTEAFF; CDR3 DNA: TGTGCCAGCAGCTTGAGGGAGGGGAACACTGAAGCTTTCTTT
V gene: TRBV21-1; clone size: NA; J gene: TRBJ2-1; D gene: NA; CDR3 protein: CASSKELDSNNEQFF; CDR3 DNA: TGTGCCAGCAGCAAAGAACTAGATTCGAACAATGAGCAGTTCTTC
V gene: TRBV27; clone size: NA; J gene: TRBJ1-5; D gene: NA; CDR3 protein: CASSWGRGRNKLFHQPQHF; CDR3 DNA: TGTGCCAGCAGTTGGGGCAGGGGCCGCAATAAACTATTTCATCAGCCCCAGCATTTT